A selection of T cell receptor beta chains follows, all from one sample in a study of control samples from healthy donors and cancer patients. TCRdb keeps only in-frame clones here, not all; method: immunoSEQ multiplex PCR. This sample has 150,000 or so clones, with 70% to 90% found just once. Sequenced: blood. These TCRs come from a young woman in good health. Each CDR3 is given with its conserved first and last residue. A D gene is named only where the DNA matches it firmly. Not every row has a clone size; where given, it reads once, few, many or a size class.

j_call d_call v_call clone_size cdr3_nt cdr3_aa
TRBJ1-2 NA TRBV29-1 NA TGCAGCGTTGATCGGGGGATCAACTATGGCTACACCTTC CSVDRGINYGYTF
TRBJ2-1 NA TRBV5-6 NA TGTGCCAGCAGCTTAGGGAACCCTAATGAGCAGTTCTTC CASSLGNPNEQFF
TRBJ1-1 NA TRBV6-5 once TGTGCCAGCAGTTACGAAGGGGCGAACACTGAAGCTTTCTTT CASSYEGANTEAFF
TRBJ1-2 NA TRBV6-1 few TGTGCCAGCAGTGAAACGACAACCCGAAGAAACTATGGCTACACCTTC CASSETTTRRNYGYTF
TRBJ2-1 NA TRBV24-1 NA TGTGCCACCAGTGATTCCCAGGCAATTGATGAGCAGTTCTTC CATSDSQAIDEQFF
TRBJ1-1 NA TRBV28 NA TGTGCCAGCAGTTTGATACAAGGGATGCGTGAAGCTTTCTTT CASSLIQGMREAFF
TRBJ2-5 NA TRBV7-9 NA TGTGCCAGCAGGGATGGGCAAGAGACCCAGTACTTC CASRDGQETQYF
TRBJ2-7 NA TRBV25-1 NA TGTGCCAGCAGTCTTTTGGGCCAGGGGTTCTACGAGCAGTACTTC CASSLLGQGFYEQYF
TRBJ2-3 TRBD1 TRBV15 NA TGTGCCACCAGCAGACAGGACAGGGAAGGGGATACGCAGTATTTT CATSRQDREGDTQYF
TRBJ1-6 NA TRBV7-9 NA TGTGCCAGCAGCTCCACAGGTTCCGCGAATTCACCCCTCCACTTT CASSSTGSANSPLHF
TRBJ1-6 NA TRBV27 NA TGTGCCAGCAGTTTAGGTTTCGGGGTGCCATTCGATTCACCCCTCCACTTT CASSLGFGVPFDSPLHF
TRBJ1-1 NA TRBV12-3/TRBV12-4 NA TGTGCCAGCAGTTTAGGAGGGGGAAGCGAAGCTTTCTTT CASSLGGGSEAFF
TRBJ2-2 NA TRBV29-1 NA TGCAGCGTTAGTAGTACGAGTGCCCCCACCGGGGAGCTGTTTTTT CSVSSTSAPTGELFF
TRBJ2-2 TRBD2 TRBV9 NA TGTGCCAGCAGCGGAAGGACTAGCGGGGGTACGAACACCGGGGAGCTGTTTTTT CASSGRTSGGTNTGELFF
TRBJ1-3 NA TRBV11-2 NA TGTGCCAGCAGCTTATCGTGGGACTCTGGAAACACCATATATTTT CASSLSWDSGNTIYF
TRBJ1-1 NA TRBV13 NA TGTGCCAGCAGCTTTCGGGGGCGTACTGAAGCTTTCTTT CASSFRGRTEAFF
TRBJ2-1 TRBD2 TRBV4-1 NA TGCGCCAGCAGCCAAGATGCGGGGGGAAACGGCAATGAGCAGTTCTTC CASSQDAGGNGNEQFF
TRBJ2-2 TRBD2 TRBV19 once TGTGCCAGTAGTCCCCTAGCGGGAGAGTTTACGGGGGAGCTGTTTTTT CASSPLAGEFTGELFF
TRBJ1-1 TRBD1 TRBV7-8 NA TGTGCCAGCAGCTTAGTTCCAGGGGGCACTGAAGCTTTCTTT CASSLVPGGTEAFF
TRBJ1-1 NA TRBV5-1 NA TGCGCCAGCAACCGCCACGACAGGACCCAGAACACTGAAGCTTTCTTT CASNRHDRTQNTEAFF
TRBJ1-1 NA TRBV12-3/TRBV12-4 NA TGTGCCAGCAGTCTTCGAGATCTAGCTTTCTTT CASSLRDLAFF
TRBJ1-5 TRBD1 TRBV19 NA TGTGCCAGTAGTAAAAAAACACAGGGGGCTCTAGTTGGCAATCAGCCCCAGCATTTT CASSKKTQGALVGNQPQHF
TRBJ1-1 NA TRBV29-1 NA TGCAGCGTTGACAGCGCAACTGAAGCTTTCTTT CSVDSATEAFF
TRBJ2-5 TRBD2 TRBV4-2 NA TGTGCCAGCAGCCAAGACCCAGCGGGGGGGCTCCAAGAGACCCAGTACTTC CASSQDPAGGLQETQYF